A selection of T cell receptor beta chains follows, all from one sample in a study of sequential checkpoint blockade in melanoma. Generated by immunoSEQ multiplex PCR, the TCRdb table keeps only in-frame clones and is missing some. The table lists approximately 2,500 clones, about a fifth of them singletons. Sequenced material: tumor tissue (inferred from file names), taken from a patient given nivolumab and ipilimumab in sequence. Receptors originate from a human donor with melanoma. Both conserved end residues are part of each CDR3. The D gene is left open where the match is weak. Size tells how often a clone was seen (once, few, many) or the class of an expanded clone, and some rows leave it out.

TRBV18	TRBJ2-1	.	TRBD2	CASSPPGLAGDNEQFF	TGTGCCAGCTCACCACCGGGACTAGCGGGGGACAATGAGCAGTTCTTC
TRBV6-8	TRBJ2-7	few	TRBD2	CASTFGTSVYEQYF	TGTGCCAGCACCTTCGGGACTAGCGTTTACGAGCAGTACTTC
TRBV6-8	TRBJ1-3	few	.	CASSYSGDFSGNTIYF	TGTGCCAGCAGTTACTCTGGCGACTTCTCTGGAAACACCATATATTTT
TRBV9	TRBJ2-5	medium-sized	.	CASSVEGEGVTQYF	TGTGCCAGCAGCGTAGAAGGTGAGGGAGTGACCCAGTACTTC
TRBV6-8	TRBJ1-6	medium-sized	.	CASTLETGGNSPLHF	TGTGCCAGCACCCTCGAGACAGGAGGGAATTCACCCCTCCACTTT
TRBV29-1	TRBJ1-2	.	.	CSVQAPNYGYTF	TGCAGCGTTCAAGCCCCGAACTATGGCTACACCTTC
TRBV4-1	TRBJ1-1	.	.	CASSQRTIDTEAFF	TGCGCCAGCAGTCAAAGGACGATTGACACTGAAGCTTTCTTT
TRBV19	TRBJ2-5	once	.	CASSIPGQETQYF	TGTGCCAGTAGTATCCCAGGGCAAGAGACCCAGTACTTC
TRBV6-8	TRBJ2-2	.	TRBD2	CAMGLGNTGELFF	TGTGCGATGGGACTAGGAAACACCGGGGAGCTGTTTTTT
TRBV18	TRBJ2-2	.	.	CASSPRFGGNTGELFF	TGTGCCAGCTCACCACGTTTCGGGGGGAACACCGGGGAGCTGTTTTTT
TRBV6-8	TRBJ2-4	few	TRBD2	CASSQAGTSIQYF	TGTGCCAGCAGTCAAGCAGGGACTAGCATTCAGTACTTC
TRBV19	TRBJ1-6	.	.	CASSMNSPTAVPPLHF	TGTGCCAGTAGTATGAATTCCCCTACAGCGGTTCCCCCCCTCCACTTT
TRBV11-3	TRBJ2-7	.	TRBD2	CASSAGLASYEQYF	TGTGCCAGCAGCGCAGGACTAGCGTCCTACGAGCAGTACTTC
TRBV18	TRBJ2-6	.	TRBD1	CASSLGPGQGSGGANVLTF	TGTGCCAGCTCACTTGGCCCGGGACAGGGTTCTGGGGGGGCCAACGTCCTGACTTTC
TRBV6-8	TRBJ2-7	few	.	CASTLKRDLPYEQYF	TGTGCCAGCACCTTAAAACGGGACCTGCCCTACGAGCAGTACTTC
TRBV28	TRBJ2-5	few	.	CASSLGRGREETQYF	TGTGCCAGCAGTTTAGGCCGGGGGCGCGAAGAGACCCAGTACTTC
TRBV9	TRBJ1-2	.	TRBD1	CASSVAGTGRLSNGYTF	TGTGCCAGCAGCGTAGCGGGGACAGGCCGGCTATCGAATGGCTACACCTTC
TRBV11-3	TRBJ2-6	many	.	CASSSKGTGSGANVLTF	TGTGCCAGCAGCTCAAAGGGAACAGGGTCTGGGGCCAACGTCCTGACTTTC
TRBV6-8	TRBJ2-3	.	.	CASSPFRGTDTQYF	TGTGCCAGCAGCCCTTTCCGGGGAACAGATACGCAGTATTTT
TRBV6-8	TRBJ1-6	.	TRBD1	CASSRTGTNSPLHF	TGTGCCAGCAGTAGGACAGGAACTAATTCACCCCTCCACTTT
TRBV6-8	TRBJ2-1	medium-sized	.	CASSYSAGTYNEQFF	TGTGCCAGCAGTTACTCGGCAGGAACCTACAATGAGCAGTTCTTC
TRBV7-4	TRBJ1-5	many	.	CASSPGLGGCNQPQHF	TGTGCCAGCAGCCCTGGGCTGGGGGGATGCAATCAGCCCCAGCATTTT
TRBV19	TRBJ1-1	.	TRBD1	CASSNRGLEHTEAFF	TGTGCCAGTAGTAACAGGGGTTTGGAGCACACTGAAGCTTTCTTT
TRBV11-3	TRBJ1-4	medium-sized	.	CASSPPLLGVEKLFF	TGTGCCAGCAGCCCTCCACTATTAGGGGTTGAAAAACTGTTTTTT
TRBV11-3	TRBJ2-2	medium-sized	.	CASSLDNSRGTGELFF	TGTGCCAGCAGCCTCGACAACTCTCGCGGCACCGGGGAGCTGTTTTTT
TRBV5-1	TRBJ2-7	.	.	CASSLQGDGRAPYEQYF	TGCGCCAGCAGCTTGCAGGGGGACGGGAGGGCCCCCTACGAGCAGTACTTC
TRBV18	TRBJ2-7	once	TRBD1	CASSPVDRASYEQYF	TGTGCCAGCTCACCGGTGGACAGGGCCTCCTACGAGCAGTACTTC
TRBV6-8	TRBJ2-3	few	.	CASSELATTDTQYF	TGTGCCAGCAGTGAGCTAGCGACCACAGATACGCAGTATTTT
TRBV15	TRBJ2-3	.	TRBD1	CATSRHRTGGTYTQYF	TGTGCCACCAGCAGACATAGAACAGGGGGCACATATACGCAGTATTTT
TRBV6-8	TRBJ1-1	medium-sized	.	CASPDGRNTEAFF	TGTGCCAGCCCGGACGGTAGGAACACTGAAGCTTTCTTT
TRBV6-8	TRBJ2-2	.	TRBD2	CASRQLAGGVGELFF	TGTGCCAGCAGACAACTAGCGGGAGGAGTCGGGGAGCTGTTTTTT
TRBV14	TRBJ2-7	.	.	CASSENREAYEQYF	TGTGCCAGCAGCGAGAACAGGGAAGCCTACGAGCAGTACTTC
TRBV6-8	TRBJ1-2	medium-sized	TRBD1	CASRTQGTGDGYTF	TGTGCCAGCAGGACACAGGGGACAGGAGATGGCTACACCTTC
TRBV25-1	TRBJ1-5	few	.	CASGSSHDSNQPQHF	TGTGCCAGCGGCTCCTCGCATGATAGCAATCAGCCCCAGCATTTT
TRBV19	TRBJ2-1	.	.	CASSWGSGNEQFF	TGTGCCAGTAGTTGGGGATCTGGGAATGAGCAGTTCTTC
TRBV18	TRBJ1-1	.	.	CASSPSGHLNTEAFF	TGTGCCAGCTCACCTTCCGGACACTTGAACACTGAAGCTTTCTTT
TRBV18	TRBJ1-2	.	TRBD1	CASSRDRDHYGYTF	TGTGCCAGCTCCCGGGACAGGGATCACTATGGCTACACCTTC
TRBV12-5	TRBJ2-7	.	.	CASYRPYEQYF	TGTGCCAGCTATCGGCCCTACGAGCAGTACTTC
TRBV11-3	TRBJ1-1	medium-sized	.	CASSFSPGNTEAFF	TGTGCCAGCAGCTTCAGCCCCGGGAACACTGAAGCTTTCTTT
TRBV23-1	TRBJ2-5	few	.	CASSLAQGETQYF	TGCGCCAGCAGCTTGGCACAGGGAGAGACCCAGTACTTC
TRBV9	TRBJ2-1	medium-sized	.	CASSSRGALVDEQFF	TGTGCCAGCAGTAGTCGCGGGGCCCTCGTCGATGAGCAGTTCTTC
TRBV18	TRBJ2-1	large	.	CASSPDWNEQFF	TGTGCCAGCTCACCCGACTGGAATGAGCAGTTCTTC
TRBV18	TRBJ1-4	.	.	CASSPESRADEKLFF	TGTGCCAGCTCACCAGAGTCCAGGGCTGATGAAAAACTGTTTTTT
TRBV12-5	TRBJ1-2	.	TRBD1	CASASGTGVYYGYTF	TGTGCTAGTGCCTCCGGGACAGGGGTTTACTATGGCTACACCTTC
TRBV6-8	TRBJ2-3	few	TRBD2	CASSESSGGTDTQYF	TGTGCCAGCAGTGAGTCTAGCGGGGGCACAGATACGCAGTATTTT
TRBV15	TRBJ2-1	.	TRBD2	CATSRDGGTSGIGEQFF	TGTGCCACCAGCAGAGATGGTGGGACTAGCGGGATAGGTGAGCAGTTCTTC
TRBV30	TRBJ2-4	.	TRBD1	CAWAGGALGKNIQYF	TGTGCCTGGGCAGGGGGTGCCCTAGGCAAAAACATTCAGTACTTC
TRBV19	TRBJ2-3	.	.	CATAGGDTQYF	TGTGCCACCGCCGGGGGAGATACGCAGTATTTT
TRBV7-4	TRBJ2-3	.	.	CASSLGVTDTQYF	TGTGCCAGCAGCTTAGGTGTAACAGATACGCAGTATTTT
TRBV11-3	TRBJ1-1	medium-sized	TRBD1	CASSHTGQGRLGEAFF	TGTGCCAGCAGCCACACGGGACAGGGGAGATTGGGTGAAGCTTTCTTT
TRBV11-3	TRBJ2-3	medium-sized	.	CASSLGLDADTQYF	TGTGCCAGCAGCTTAGGACTAGATGCAGATACGCAGTATTTT
TRBV6-8	TRBJ2-3	few	TRBD2	CASSRGTSGRYNTDTQYF	TGTGCCAGCAGTCGAGGGACTAGCGGAAGGTACAACACAGATACGCAGTATTTT
TRBV6-8	TRBJ1-5	few	.	CASSYVQSSQPQHF	TGTGCCAGCAGTTACGTCCAGTCCAGTCAGCCCCAGCATTTT
TRBV23-1	TRBJ1-6	few	.	CASSHATASNSPLHF	TGCGCCAGCAGTCATGCAACGGCATCTAATTCACCCCTCCACTTT
TRBV11-3	TRBJ1-3	medium-sized	.	CASSRDDLSGNTIYF	TGTGCCAGCAGCCGGGACGACCTATCTGGAAACACCATATATTTT
TRBV30	TRBJ2-1	.	.	CAWSEGQLQGYNEQFF	TGTGCCTGGAGTGAAGGCCAATTACAGGGATACAATGAGCAGTTCTTC
TRBV6-8	TRBJ2-3	.	TRBD1	CASSRGQGARSTDTQYF	TGTGCCAGCAGCCGAGGACAGGGGGCTCGAAGCACAGATACGCAGTATTTT
TRBV6-8	TRBJ2-2	few	TRBD1	CASRFRTGRDPAGELFF	TGTGCCAGCAGATTCAGGACAGGAAGAGACCCCGCCGGGGAGCTGTTTTTT
TRBV11-3	TRBJ2-5	.	.	CASSKAPSAGETQYF	TGTGCTAGCAGCAAAGCCCCCTCCGCGGGAGAGACCCAGTACTTC
TRBV30	TRBJ2-7	few	TRBD1	CAWSAGQANYEQYF	TGTGCCTGGAGTGCTGGACAGGCCAACTACGAGCAGTACTTC